This T cell receptor beta chain stems from a study of Graves' ophthalmopathy and Graves' hyperthyroidism. Study context: Before any treatment, peripheral blood was taken at the initial diagnosis. General study findings and limits: Ophthalmopathy progression was predicted with 55% to 71% sensitivity and around 72% specificity.

The CDR3 runs 14 residues. Germline V gene sequence: CDR1 SGHAT, CDR2 FQNNGV. Comments on this clonotype: No antigen is known for it. Just one base apart from a much larger clone, this may be a read error.

As the template, RNA transcripts were used to amplify TCR beta CDR3 regions. First-round RT-PCR with HTBI primers preceded a second-round multiplex PCR. MiXCR, run by TCRdb on the multiplex PCR reads, gives a single entry per CDR3 protein. The profile covers hundreds of thousands of distinct CDR3 sequences, with 15% to 19% appearing a single time and about 7.3% taken by the ten largest. Ophthalmopathy not arising within 18 months of follow-up defined hyperthyroidism as stable. The sequence derives from a woman between 18 and 29 years old with stable Graves' hyperthyroidism. The sample taken for sequencing was peripheral blood. This chain links TRBV11-2 with TRBJ2-5, with D unresolved. The CDR3 nucleotides read TGTGCCAGCAGCCTTGACTGGATCCAAGAGACCAAGTACTTC. Its translation is CASSLDWIQETKYF.